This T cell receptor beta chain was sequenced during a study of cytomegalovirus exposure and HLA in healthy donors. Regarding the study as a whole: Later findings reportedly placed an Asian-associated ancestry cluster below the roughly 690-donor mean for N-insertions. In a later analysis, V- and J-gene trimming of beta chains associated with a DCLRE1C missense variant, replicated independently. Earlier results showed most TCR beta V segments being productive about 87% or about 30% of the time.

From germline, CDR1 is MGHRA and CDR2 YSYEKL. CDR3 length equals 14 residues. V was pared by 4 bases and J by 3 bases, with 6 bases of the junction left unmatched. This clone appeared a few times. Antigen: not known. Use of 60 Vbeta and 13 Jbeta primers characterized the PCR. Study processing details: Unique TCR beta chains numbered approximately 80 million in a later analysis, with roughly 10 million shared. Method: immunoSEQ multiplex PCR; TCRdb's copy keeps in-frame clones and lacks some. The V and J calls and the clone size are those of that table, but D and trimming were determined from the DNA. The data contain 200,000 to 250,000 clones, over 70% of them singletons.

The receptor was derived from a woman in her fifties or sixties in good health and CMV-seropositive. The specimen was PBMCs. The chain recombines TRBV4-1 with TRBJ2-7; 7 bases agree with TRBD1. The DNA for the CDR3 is TGCGCCAGCAGCCGACCGGGACAGAACTACGAGCAGTACTTC. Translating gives CASSRPGQNYEQYF.